Each of the 28 T cell receptor beta chains below was sequenced from the same sample in a study of T-cell reconstitution after alpha-beta-depleted transplantation in children. Unique molecular identifiers featured in how the TCRbeta library was prepared. MiXCR, run by TCRdb on the PCR reads, gives a single entry per CDR3 protein. The sample has around 71,000 distinct CDR3 sequences; just under 7.5% are singletons. The input for sequencing was PBMCs from the stem cell graft donor, taken from the stem cell graft. Every receptor here comes from a human donor who donated a stem cell graft to a child with acute lymphoblastic leukemia.

The rearrangement joins TRBV12-3 or TRBV12-4 to TRBJ2-1; possibly TRBD1 for D (6 bases). The V end lost 4 bases, the J end lost 4 bases, and 14 bases lay between the germline ends. The CDR3 totals 15 residues. The CDR3 coding sequence is TGTGCCAGCAGTTCAGACCGGGACAAGTACAATGAGCAGTTCTTC. As protein: CASSSDRDKYNEQFF.

V and J are TRBV7-3 and TRBJ2-2; D unclear. Germline V gene sequence: CDR1 SGHTA, CDR2 FQGTGA. V was cut by 7 bases and J by 4 bases, with 10 bases left in between. The CDR3 consists of 13 residues. The CDR3 DNA is TGTGCCAGCACCCTAGGGTCCACCGGGGAGCTGTTTTTT. Translation: CASTLGSTGELFF.

The J gene is TRBJ2-1, the V gene TRBV11-2; D is undetermined. CDR3 size: 13 residues. The germline V gene has CDR1 SGHAT and CDR2 FQNNGV. Trimming removed 0 bases at V and 8 bases at J, with 8 bases between. The CDR3 loop is CASSLDPGYEQFF. The CDR3, as DNA: TGTGCCAGCAGCTTAGATCCCGGGTATGAGCAGTTCTTC. Full variable domain (outside the CDR3, taken from reference TRBV11-2 and TRBJ2-1): EAGVAQSPRYKIIEKRQSVAFWCNPISGHATLYWYQQILGQGPKLLIQFQNNGVVDDSQLPKDRFSAERLKGVDSTLKIQPAKLEDSAVYLCASSLDPGYEQFFGPGTRLTVL.

This clonotype was counted between two and nine times. This sequence joins TRBV3-1 and TRBJ1-1; 8 bases align to TRBD1. The CDR3 loop spans 12 amino acids. CDR1 is LGHDT and CDR2 is YNNKEL in the germline V gene (reference sequence). The trim removed 4 bases at V and 11 bases at J, leaving 6 bases unmatched. The CDR3 loop is CASSPLTGDAFF. The CDR3 region has the DNA TGTGCCAGCAGCCCTCTGACAGGGGACGCTTTCTTT.

There are a few counts of this clonotype. V is TRBV28 and J is TRBJ1-1; D is undetermined. Germline values: CDR1 MDHEN, CDR2 SYDVKM. The CDR3 extends over 16 amino acids. The ends were cut back, 3 bases at V and 5 bases at J, with 19 bases in the middle. CDR3 in amino acids: CASSFHASAVRTEAFF. CDR3 nucleotides: TGTGCCAGCAGTTTCCATGCCTCGGCGGTACGGACTGAAGCTTTCTTT.

This clonotype was counted between two and nine times. The V and J genes are TRBV20-1 and TRBJ2-1; 9 bases line up with TRBD2. The CDR3 has 15 residues. V was pared by 3 bases and J by 2 bases, with 5 bases of the junction left unmatched. Germline lookup yields CDR1 DFQATT and CDR2 SNEGSKA (reference sequence). The CDR3 reads CSARTSGEAYNEQFF. CDR3 coding DNA: TGCAGTGCTAGGACTAGCGGTGAGGCCTACAATGAGCAGTTCTTC.

This clonotype was found a few times. The chain carries TRBV4-2 and TRBJ1-6; a weak D match, TRBD1 (5 bases). Germline CDR1 and CDR2: LGHNA and YNFKEQ. V lost 4 bases, J lost 13 bases, and 23 bases lay in between. The CDR3 runs to 16 residues. This CDR3 reads CASSLNVDVPGAPLHF. Written as DNA, the CDR3 is TGTGCCAGCAGCCTCAACGTTGACGTGCCCGGGGCGCCCCTCCACTTT.

This clonotype has a single count. V gene TRBV6-5 combines with J gene TRBJ2-1; 8 bases fit TRBD2. The CDR3 spans 15 residues. Germline V CDR1 and CDR2: MNHEY, SVGAGI. The J segment lost 5 bases and the V segment lost 5 bases, leaving 8 bases of the junction unmatched. CDR3 sequence (DNA): TGTGCCAGCAGTGTCTCGAATAGCGGGGACAATGAGCAGTTCTTC. This gives the protein CASSVSNSGDNEQFF.

This clonotype was seen ten or more times. This rearrangement joins TRBV7-2 to TRBJ2-3; 9 bases match TRBD2. The CDR3 loop spans 15 amino acids. Per germline, CDR1 SGHTA and CDR2 FQGNSA. V lost 3 bases to trimming and J lost 3 bases; unmatched junction nucleotides: 4. CDR3 coding DNA: TGTGCCAGCAGCTTCGGCGGGGGGGGAACAGATACGCAGTATTTT. Amino acid sequence: CASSFGGGGTDTQYF. The full variable domain, rest sourced from reference TRBV7-2 and TRBJ2-3, is GAGVSQSPSNKVTEKGKDVELRCDPISGHTALYWYRQSLGQGLEFLIYFQGNSAPDKSGLPSDRFSAERTGGSVSTLTIQRTQQEDSAVYLCASSFGGGGTDTQYFGPGTRLTVL.

This clonotype was counted many times. CDR3 in amino acids: CSARTGGNQPQHF. Written as DNA, the CDR3 is TGCAGCGCCCGGACAGGAGGCAATCAGCCCCAGCATTTT. V is TRBV29-1 and J is TRBJ1-5; 7 nucleotides agree with TRBD1. This CDR3 is 13 amino acids long. The J segment lost 2 bases and the V segment lost 7 bases, leaving 5 bases of the junction unmatched. Per the germline V gene, CDR1 is SQVTM and CDR2 is ANQGSEA.

The chain has TRBV2 and TRBJ1-2; D remains ambiguous. V lost 4 bases and J lost 8, with 8 bases in between. This CDR3 comprises 11 residues. CDR1 is SNHLY and CDR2 is FYNNEI in the germline V gene. CDR3 sequence reads: CASSVRPGYTF. The CDR3 bases are TGTGCCAGCAGTGTCAGACCCGGCTACACCTTC.

This clonotype has ten or more counts. The chain joins TRBV20-1 to TRBJ2-1; D is uncertain. The CDR3 is made up of 15 amino acids. The V end was cut by 0 bases, the J end by 0 bases, with 9 bases between. Germline V CDR1 and CDR2: DFQATT, SNEGSKA (reference sequence). CDR3: CSARDTASSYNEQFF. CDR3 sequence (DNA): TGCAGTGCTAGAGATACAGCCAGCTCCTACAATGAGCAGTTCTTC.

This clonotype was observed at least ten times. The chain carries TRBV5-1 and TRBJ2-7; 7 bases are shared with TRBD2. Germline CDR1 is SGHRS and CDR2 is YFSETQ. V was pared by 2 bases and J by 5 bases, with 13 bases of the junction left unmatched. The CDR3 consists of 16 residues. In DNA, the CDR3 is TGCGCCAGCAGCTTAGAAAGACTAGCCCGGAGGGACGAGCAGTACTTC. It translates to CASSLERLARRDEQYF. The full variable domain, with the rest looked up from reference TRBV5-1 and TRBJ2-7, is KAGVTQTPRYLIKTRGQQVTLSCSPISGHRSVSWYQQTPGQGLQFLFEYFSETQRNKGNFPGRFSGRQFSNSRSEMNVSTLELGDSALYLCASSLERLARRDEQYFGPGTRLTVT.

This clonotype was observed at least ten times. The rearrangement links TRBV11-2 to TRBJ2-3; 7 bases are shared with TRBD1. J lost 6 bases, V lost 6 bases, and 3 bases had no gene match. The CDR3 is 12 amino acids. Germline-derived CDR1 and CDR2 are SGHAT and FQNNGV. CDR3 residues: CASSDRVDTQYF. The CDR3, as DNA: TGTGCCAGCAGTGACAGGGTGGATACGCAGTATTTT.

The table lists this clonotype with many counts. This chain links TRBV9 with TRBJ2-5; tentatively, D is TRBD1 (6 bases). The length of the CDR3 is 13 residues. Germline assignment: CDR1 SGDLS and CDR2 YYNGEE. V lost 7 bases and J lost 1, with 11 bases in between. The CDR3 DNA reads as TGTGCCAGCGGTGGGGGCCTCCAAGAGACCCAGTACTTC. Translating gives CASGGGLQETQYF.

Ten or more counts support this clonotype. V is TRBV6-2 or TRBV6-3 and J is TRBJ2-1, with D maybe TRBD2 (5 bases). Germline V CDR1 and CDR2: MNHEY, SVGEGT. This CDR3 comprises 12 residues. The V end lost 4 bases, the J end lost 8 bases, and 9 bases lay between the germline ends. Here the CDR3 reads CASSFQRDEQFF. The CDR3 bases are TGTGCCAGCAGTTTCCAGAGGGATGAGCAGTTCTTC.

This clonotype was counted ten times or more. V and J are TRBV27 and TRBJ2-2, with TRBD2 identical over 8 bases. The V and J ends lost 5 bases and 4 bases, in that order; junction bases with no gene match: 6. This CDR3 is built from 15 residues. Germline CDR1 and CDR2: MNHEY and SMNVEV (reference sequence). The CDR3 coding sequence is TGTGCCAGCAGTGCGACCGGGACTAGCACCGGGGAGCTGTTTTTT. Amino acids: CASSATGTSTGELFF.

This clonotype was counted ten times or more. The rearrangement links TRBV7-2 to TRBJ2-7; possibly TRBD1 for D (6 bases). The CDR3 is 16 amino acids. In germline, CDR1 is SGHTA, CDR2 FQGNSA. Trimming cost V 3 bases and J 0 bases, with 15 bases left between them. CDR3 protein: CASSLPRGALSYEQYF. The DNA of the CDR3 is TGTGCCAGCAGCTTGCCCAGGGGAGCGCTCTCCTACGAGCAGTACTTC.

This clonotype was recorded at least ten times. The chain employs TRBV6-2 or TRBV6-3 and TRBJ2-5; TRBD2 matches at 9 bases. The germline CDR1 and CDR2 sequences are MNHEY and SVGEGT. J gave up 1 base and V 4 bases, and 1 base lay outside the gene matches. The CDR3 sequence is 14 residues long. CDR3 region: CASSLTSGQETQYF. DNA for the CDR3: TGTGCCAGCAGTTTGACTAGCGGCCAAGAGACCCAGTACTTC.

CDR3 DNA sequence: TGTGCCAGCTCACCGTTCTCAGGGGTGGGCAATCAGCCCCAGCATTTT. Amino acids: CASSPFSGVGNQPQHF. The chain recombines TRBV18 with TRBJ1-5, with a possible D match to TRBD1 (6 bases). Germline CDR1 and CDR2: KGHSH and LQKENI. The CDR3 extends over 16 amino acids. V lost 3 bases, J lost 2 bases, and 14 bases lay in between.

This clonotype was detected ten times or more. This chain uses TRBV9 with TRBJ2-1; 10 bases are shared with TRBD2. CDR1 and CDR2 from the germline V gene are SGDLS and YYNGEE. Trimming at V came to 3 bases and at J to 2 bases, leaving 2 bases not matched to a gene. CDR3 length equals 15 residues. DNA of the CDR3: TGTGCCAGCAGCGCCGGACTAGCGGCCTACAATGAGCAGTTCTTC. This sequence encodes CASSAGLAAYNEQFF.

This clonotype came up many times. The chain combines TRBV7-9 with TRBJ1-4, with 7 bases matching TRBD1. This CDR3 spans 17 amino acids. The V segment lost 5 bases and the J segment 8 bases; nucleotides outside the gene matches: 17. Germline CDR1 reads SEHNR; CDR2 reads FQNEAQ (reference sequence). The CDR3 DNA sequence: TGTGCCAGCAGCCTTGTGACAGGGTTCCTTTTCGGAGAAAAACTGTTTTTT. Translated: CASSLVTGFLFGEKLFF.

The table lists this clonotype with a few counts. This chain links TRBV7-9 with TRBJ2-2; TRBD2 aligns across 8 bases. V was clipped by 6 bases and J by 0 bases; unmatched bases: 3. The CDR3 loop spans 15 amino acids. Germline V CDR1 and CDR2: SEHNR, FQNEAQ (reference sequence). For the CDR3, the DNA is TGTGCCAGCAGAACTAGCGGAGCGAACACCGGGGAGCTGTTTTTT. Translation: CASRTSGANTGELFF.

This clonotype was counted a few times. This chain links TRBV4-1 with TRBJ2-1; 11 bases match TRBD2. The CDR3 contains 15 residues. The J segment lost 8 bases and the V segment lost 5 bases, leaving 8 bases of the junction unmatched. The germline V gene encodes CDR1 MGHRA and CDR2 YSYEKL. The chain's CDR3 is CASSISGGEFYEQFF. The CDR3 DNA is TGCGCCAGCAGCATTAGCGGGGGGGAATTCTATGAGCAGTTCTTC.

There are many counts of this clonotype. The chain has TRBV6-6 and TRBJ2-3; TRBD2 aligns across 7 bases. The CDR3 consists of 12 residues. The germline CDR1 and CDR2 sequences are MNHNY and SVGAGI (reference sequence). J gave up 8 bases and V 4 bases, and 3 bases lay outside the gene matches. The CDR3 loop is CASSSPGGTQYF. The CDR3 nucleotides read TGTGCCAGCAGTTCCCCGGGGGGTACGCAGTATTTT.

This clonotype has ten or more counts. J is TRBJ2-3 and V is TRBV7-3; 10 bases are a match to TRBD1. The CDR3 loop spans 17 amino acids. Germline lookup yields CDR1 SGHTA and CDR2 FQGTGA. J was trimmed by 0 bases and V by 5 bases; bases with no gene match: 8. As DNA, the CDR3 is TGTGCCAGCAGCATGAGACGGACAGGGGGTAGCACAGATACGCAGTATTTT. Translation: CASSMRRTGGSTDTQYF.

This clonotype was seen at least ten times. The chain couples TRBV5-6 to TRBJ2-4, with D perhaps TRBD2 (5 bases). Trimming stripped 3 bases from V and 1 base from J, with 26 bases between. The germline V gene has CDR1 SGHDT and CDR2 YYEEEE. The CDR3 length is 20 residues. The CDR3 DNA follows: TGTGCCAGCAGCTCACCCCGTCGGAGCGCGAAGACTACGGCCAAAAACATTCAGTACTTC. It specifies CASSSPRRSAKTTAKNIQYF. Full variable domain (rest looked up from reference TRBV5-6 and TRBJ2-4): DAGVTQSPTHLIKTRGQQVTLRCSPKSGHDTVSWYQQALGQGPQFIFQYYEEEERQRGNFPDRFSGHQFPNYSSELNVNALLLGDSALYLCASSSPRRSAKTTAKNIQYFGAGTRLSVL.

This clonotype was found many times. The chain uses TRBV4-2 and TRBJ1-1; D uncertain. CDR3 length: 14 amino acids. V lost 2 bases, J lost 2 bases, and 9 bases lay in between. The germline gives CDR1 LGHNA, CDR2 YNFKEQ. DNA of the CDR3: TGTGCCAGCAGCCAACCCGATTCAAACACTGAAGCTTTCTTT. Its translation: CASSQPDSNTEAFF.